Listed here are 12 T cell receptor beta chains from one sample, sequenced in a study of identical twins. TCRdb ran MiXCR on the 5' RACE reads and lists one entry per CDR3 protein. The sample consists of hundreds of thousands of distinct CDR3 sequences, over 9% of them appearing once. This same sample was also part of a study on yellow fever vaccine responses in identical twins.

Sequencing was performed on PBMCs. The receptors derive from a woman younger than 35 in good health.

This chain joins TRBV15 and TRBJ2-1, with TRBD2 identical over 9 bases. Losses at the gene ends were 3 bases for V and 5 bases for J; bases not matched to a gene: 8. The CDR3 has 16 residues. The germline CDR1 and CDR2 sequences are LNHNV and YYDKDF (reference sequence). The CDR3 region is CATSRGWTSDDNEQFF. The CDR3 DNA follows: TGTGCCACCAGCAGGGGATGGACTAGCGACGACAATGAGCAGTTCTTC.

V usage is TRBV28 and J usage is TRBJ2-6; TRBD1 aligns across 9 bases. Germline V gene sequence: CDR1 MDHEN, CDR2 SYDVKM. This CDR3 contains 16 residues. Unmatched junction bases numbered 5, after V lost 8 bases and J lost 0 bases. CDR3 in amino acids: CASSGTGISGANVLTF. CDR3 DNA sequence: TGTGCCAGCTCCGGGACAGGGATCTCTGGGGCCAACGTCCTGACTTTC.

This clonotype was seen a handful of times. The CDR3 protein is CASSFGRGPNSPLHF. In DNA, the CDR3 is TGCGCCAGCAGCTTTGGTAGGGGTCCTAATTCACCCCTCCACTTT. The chain has TRBV5-1 and TRBJ1-6, with D tentatively TRBD1 (5 bases). In germline, CDR1 is SGHRS, CDR2 YFSETQ. The CDR3 consists of 15 residues. V shed 2 bases and J shed 6 bases, with 12 bases lying between them. The full variable domain, its missing parts supplied by reference TRBV5-1 and TRBJ1-6, is KAGVTQTPRYLIKTRGQQVTLSCSPISGHRSVSWYQQTPGQGLQFLFEYFSETQRNKGNFPGRFSGRQFSNSRSEMNVSTLELGDSALYLCASSFGRGPNSPLHFGNGTRLTVT.

CDR3 region: CASSQAGTTEAFF. As DNA, the CDR3 is TGTGCCAGCAGCCAAGCAGGGACCACTGAAGCTTTCTTT. V gene TRBV3-1 combines with J gene TRBJ1-1; D might be TRBD1 (5 bases). The CDR3 has 13 amino acids. V was trimmed by 1 base and J by 4 bases, leaving 7 bases between them. Per germline, CDR1 LGHDT and CDR2 YNNKEL (reference sequence). The full variable domain, its missing parts supplied by reference TRBV3-1 and TRBJ1-1, is DTAVSQTPKYLVTQMGNDKSIKCEQNLGHDTMYWYKQDSKKFLKIMFSYNNKELIINETVPNRFSPKSPDKAHLNLHINSLELGDSAVYFCASSQAGTTEAFFGQGTRLTVV.

This clonotype was found many times. The rearrangement joins TRBV12-3 or TRBV12-4 to TRBJ1-5; a possible D gene is TRBD1 (5 bases). This CDR3 has 17 residues. The V end lost 1 base, the J end lost 3 bases, and 16 bases lay between the germline ends. DNA for the CDR3: TGTGCCAGCAGTTTAGAACGATTGAGGGGACCCAATCAGCCCCAGCATTTT. As protein: CASSLERLRGPNQPQHF.

This chain links TRBV24-1 with TRBJ1-5; TRBD1 is a possible D gene (5 bases). The V gene lost 4 bases and the J gene lost 3 bases, with 12 bases spanning the gap. Germline lookup yields CDR1 KGHDR and CDR2 SFDVKD. This CDR3 spans 15 amino acids. The CDR3 reads CATSDPGHPNQPQHF. CDR3 DNA: TGTGCCACCAGTGACCCAGGACATCCCAATCAGCCCCAGCATTTT.

The V and J genes are TRBV3-1 and TRBJ2-3; 14 bases are a match to TRBD2. CDR3 length: 19 amino acids. The J segment lost 0 bases and the V segment lost 4 bases, leaving 9 bases of the junction unmatched. Germline CDR1 is LGHDT and CDR2 is YNNKEL (reference sequence). CDR3 region: CASSPGLAGVPSSTDTQYF. In nucleotides, the CDR3 is TGTGCCAGCAGCCCGGGACTAGCGGGAGTACCCTCTAGCACAGATACGCAGTATTTT.

J is TRBJ1-3 and V is TRBV7-6, with D maybe TRBD1 (6 bases). V shed 2 bases and J shed 4 bases, with 18 bases lying between them. Germline-derived CDR1 and CDR2 are SGHVS and FNYEAQ. This CDR3 region has 17 residues. The CDR3, as DNA: TGTGCCAGCAGCTTATGGATGGGACACTCGCGGGGAAACACCATATATTTT. Translated, it gives CASSLWMGHSRGNTIYF.

The chain is built from TRBV7-3 and TRBJ2-5, with 8 bases aligning to TRBD2. The CDR3 has 14 residues. Germline lookup yields CDR1 SGHTA and CDR2 FQGTGA. With V trimmed by 5 bases and J by 5 bases, 7 bases remained unmatched. CDR3 coding DNA: TGTGCCAGCAGCCCCGGGGGGGATGGTGAGACCCAGTACTTC. Protein sequence: CASSPGGDGETQYF.

This clonotype was found a few times. The genes are TRBV4-1 and TRBJ1-2; 9 bases are a match to TRBD1. The germline V gene encodes CDR1 MGHRA and CDR2 YSYEKL. This CDR3 region has 15 residues. V shed 0 bases, J shed 7 bases, and the junction held 6 bases outside the gene matches. CDR3 nucleotide sequence: TGCGCCAGCAGCCAAGAGGCAACAGGGGGCCTTGGCTACACCTTC. Its protein product is CASSQEATGGLGYTF.

The chain carries TRBV20-1 and TRBJ1-4; no clear D. This CDR3 contains 16 residues. The germline V gene encodes CDR1 DFQATT and CDR2 SNEGSKA (reference sequence). Trimming shortened V by 3 bases and J by 5 bases, and 19 bases separated the two germline ends. The CDR3 loop reads CSASPHHPRRNEKLFF. CDR3 in DNA: TGCAGTGCTAGTCCCCACCACCCGAGGAGAAATGAAAAACTGTTTTTT.

The gene calls are TRBV29-1 and TRBJ2-4; 9 positions agree with TRBD1. The length of the CDR3 is 17 residues. In germline, CDR1 is SQVTM, CDR2 ANQGSEA. Losses at the gene ends were 5 bases for V and 3 bases for J; bases not matched to a gene: 14. The CDR3 spells CSVIMNRDRERKNIQYF. The CDR3, as DNA: TGCAGCGTTATAATGAACCGGGACAGGGAACGCAAAAACATTCAGTACTTC.